The 10 T cell receptor beta chains listed next were all sequenced from one sample in a study of B cell selection in AIRE deficiency. Sorting defined conventional CD4 T cells as CD4+CD127+. Sequenced by immunoSEQ multiplex PCR; TCRdb stores in-frame clones only, minus some. Of roughly 25,000 clones in the sample, 90% to 98% were seen once. Sample: CD4+CD127+ conventional T cells sorted from PBMCs. These receptors were obtained from a human donor in good health.

CDR3 residues: CASSFRPVGSNTEAFF. The CDR3 DNA reads TGTGCCAGCAGTTTCAGGCCCGTCGGGTCGAACACTGAAGCTTTCTTT. This chain connects TRBV27 to TRBJ1-1; D is undetermined. Between the trimmed V and J ends, which lost 3 bases and 1 base, there was a span of 15 bases. Germline CDR1 reads MNHEY; CDR2 reads SMNVEV (reference sequence). The CDR3 runs to 16 residues.

The chain links TRBV2 to TRBJ1-2; D is possibly TRBD1 (5 bases). Germline V CDR1 and CDR2: SNHLY, FYNNEI. The CDR3 consists of 12 residues. V gave up 8 bases and J gave up 7 bases, with 14 bases separating them. The CDR3, as DNA: TGTGCCAGCGACGGGGGTATCGGTGGCTACACCTTC. Protein: CASDGGIGGYTF.

The chain uses TRBV6-6 and TRBJ1-1, with no clear D. CDR1 MNHNY and CDR2 SVGAGI come from the germline V gene (reference sequence). The CDR3 is 13 residues long. Trimming removed 2 bases at V and 1 base at J, with 5 bases between. The CDR3 DNA reads as TGTGCCAGCAGTTACCGGCGGAACACTGAAGCTTTCTTT. This codes for CASSYRRNTEAFF.

J is TRBJ1-1 and V is TRBV6-1, with TRBD1 matching 7 bases. Germline lookup yields CDR1 MNHNS and CDR2 SASEGT. This CDR3 spans 13 amino acids. V lost 8 bases and J lost 4; bases outside the gene matches: 7. CDR3 protein: CASDREGGTEAFF. The CDR3 DNA follows: TGTGCCAGCGACAGGGAGGGGGGCACTGAAGCTTTCTTT.

The V and J genes are TRBV30 and TRBJ1-5, with 8 bases fitting TRBD1. Unmatched junction bases numbered 13, after V lost 2 bases and J lost 4 bases. The CDR3 loop spans 17 amino acids. Germline V gene lookup returns CDR1 GTSNPN and CDR2 SVGIG (reference sequence). The CDR3 region is CAWSRGTGQVRNQPQHF. The DNA of the CDR3 is TGTGCCTGGAGTCGCGGGACAGGTCAGGTGAGGAATCAGCCCCAGCATTTT.

The rearrangement joins TRBV27 to TRBJ1-3, with TRBD1 matching over 7 bases. CDR1 is MNHEY and CDR2 is SMNVEV in the germline V gene (reference sequence). This CDR3 contains 14 residues. V lost 3 bases to trimming and J lost 1 base; unmatched junction nucleotides: 0. CDR3 amino acids: CASSLDRSGNTIYF. CDR3 bases: TGTGCCAGCAGTTTGGACAGGTCTGGAAACACCATATATTTT.

This sequence joins TRBV28 and TRBJ2-3; the match to TRBD2 covers 8 bases. Looked up from germline, CDR1 is MDHEN and CDR2 is SYDVKM. Trimming removed 7 bases from V and 1 base from J; junction bases left unmatched: 16. This CDR3 comprises 18 residues. The CDR3 sequence is CASTTVGSSGLRTDTQYF. As DNA, the CDR3 is TGTGCCAGCACCACCGTAGGGTCTAGCGGGCTACGCACAGATACGCAGTATTTT.

V gene TRBV10-2 combines with J gene TRBJ1-5; no firm D call. The CDR3 is 12 residues long. The germline V and J ends were trimmed by 3 bases and 7 bases, with 7 bases remaining between them. Germline V CDR1 and CDR2: WSHSY, SAAADI. The CDR3 reads CASSEQGQPQHF. The CDR3 bases are TGCGCCAGCAGTGAACAAGGCCAGCCCCAGCATTTT.

The CDR3 reads CAWSVWDRGNEQFF. The CDR3 nucleotides are TGTGCCTGGAGTGTGTGGGACAGGGGCAATGAGCAGTTCTTC. V and J are TRBV30 and TRBJ2-1; 10 bases are a match to TRBD1. Trimming removed 0 bases from V and 6 bases from J; junction bases left unmatched: 2. CDR1 is GTSNPN, CDR2 SVGIG, per germline (reference sequence). The CDR3 totals 14 residues. The variable domain in full, with the rest retrieved from reference TRBV30 and TRBJ2-1, is SQTIHQWPATLVQPVGSPLSLECTVEGTSNPNLYWYRQAAGRGLQLLFYSVGIGQISSEVPQNLSASRPQDRQFILSSKKLLLSDSGFYLCAWSVWDRGNEQFFGPGTRLTVL.

The V gene is TRBV7-9, the J gene TRBJ2-7; 10 nucleotides align to TRBD1. This CDR3 region has 13 residues. V was pared by 5 bases and J by 5 bases, with 3 bases of the junction left unmatched. Per the germline V gene, CDR1 is SEHNR and CDR2 is FQNEAQ (reference sequence). The CDR3 DNA follows: TGTGCCAGCAGCCCGACAGGGGGCCACGAGCAGTACTTC. Translating gives CASSPTGGHEQYF.